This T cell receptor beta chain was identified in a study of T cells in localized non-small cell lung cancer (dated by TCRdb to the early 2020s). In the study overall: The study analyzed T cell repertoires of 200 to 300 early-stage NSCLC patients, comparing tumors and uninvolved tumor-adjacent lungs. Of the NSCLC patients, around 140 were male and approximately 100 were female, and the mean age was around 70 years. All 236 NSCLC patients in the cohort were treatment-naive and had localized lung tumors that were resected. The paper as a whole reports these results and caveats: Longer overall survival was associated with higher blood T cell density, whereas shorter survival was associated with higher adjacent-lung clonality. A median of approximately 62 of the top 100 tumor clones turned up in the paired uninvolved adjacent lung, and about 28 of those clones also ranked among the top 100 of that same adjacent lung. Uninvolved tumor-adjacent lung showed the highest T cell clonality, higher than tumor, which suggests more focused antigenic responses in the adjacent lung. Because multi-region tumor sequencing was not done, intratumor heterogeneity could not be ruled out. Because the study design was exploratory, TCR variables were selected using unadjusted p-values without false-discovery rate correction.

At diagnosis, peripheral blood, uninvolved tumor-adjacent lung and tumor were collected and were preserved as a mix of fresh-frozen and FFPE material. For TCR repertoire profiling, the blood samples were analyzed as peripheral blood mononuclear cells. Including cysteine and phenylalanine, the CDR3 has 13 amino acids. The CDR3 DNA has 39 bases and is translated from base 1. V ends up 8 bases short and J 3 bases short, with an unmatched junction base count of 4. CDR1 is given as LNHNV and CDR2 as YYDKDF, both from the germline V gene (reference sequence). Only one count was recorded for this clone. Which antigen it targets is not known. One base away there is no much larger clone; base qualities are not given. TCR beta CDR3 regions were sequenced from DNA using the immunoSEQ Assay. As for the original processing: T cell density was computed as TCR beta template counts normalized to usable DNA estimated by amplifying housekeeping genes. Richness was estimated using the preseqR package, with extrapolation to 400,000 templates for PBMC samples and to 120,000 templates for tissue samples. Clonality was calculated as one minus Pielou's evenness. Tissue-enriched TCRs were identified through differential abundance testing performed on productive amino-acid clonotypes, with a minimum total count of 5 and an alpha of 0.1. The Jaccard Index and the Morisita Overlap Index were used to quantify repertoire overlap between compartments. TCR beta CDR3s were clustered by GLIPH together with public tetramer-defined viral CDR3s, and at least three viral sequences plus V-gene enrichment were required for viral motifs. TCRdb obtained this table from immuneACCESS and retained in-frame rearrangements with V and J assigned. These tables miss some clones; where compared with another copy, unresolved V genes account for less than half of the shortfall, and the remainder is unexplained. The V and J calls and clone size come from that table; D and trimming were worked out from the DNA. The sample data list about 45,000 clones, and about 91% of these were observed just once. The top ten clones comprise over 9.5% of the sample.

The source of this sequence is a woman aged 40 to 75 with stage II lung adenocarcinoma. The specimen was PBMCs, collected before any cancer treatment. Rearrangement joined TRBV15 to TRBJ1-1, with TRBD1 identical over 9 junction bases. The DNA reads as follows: TGTGCCACCCGGGACAGGGTAGACACTGAAGCTTTCTTT. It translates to CATRDRVDTEAFF.